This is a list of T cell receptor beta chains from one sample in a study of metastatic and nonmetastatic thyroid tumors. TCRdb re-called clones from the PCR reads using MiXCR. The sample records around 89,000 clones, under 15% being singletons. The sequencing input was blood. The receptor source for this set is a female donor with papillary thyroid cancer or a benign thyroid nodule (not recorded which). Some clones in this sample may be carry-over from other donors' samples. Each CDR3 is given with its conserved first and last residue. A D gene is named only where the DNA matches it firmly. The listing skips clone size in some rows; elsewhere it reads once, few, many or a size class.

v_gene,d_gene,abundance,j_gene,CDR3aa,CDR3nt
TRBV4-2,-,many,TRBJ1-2,CASSQERGAGGYTF,TGTGCCAGCAGCCAAGAAAGGGGGGCGGGTGGCTACACCTTC
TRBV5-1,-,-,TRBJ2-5,CATRGGIYRGGPRETQYF,TGCGCCACTCGTGGGGGGATTTACCGGGGTGGTCCGAGAGAGACCCAGTACTTC
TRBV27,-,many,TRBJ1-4,CASSPFRVEEEKLFF,TGTGCCAGCAGTCCATTCAGAGTTGAGGAGGAAAAACTGTTTTTT
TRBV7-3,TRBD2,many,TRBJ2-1,CASSFGGAHGNEQFF,TGTGCCAGCAGCTTCGGGGGGGCCCACGGCAATGAGCAGTTCTTC
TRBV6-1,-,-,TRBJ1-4,CASSGVMVRFWEKLFF,TGTGCCAGCAGTGGAGTGATGGTCAGGTTTTGGGAAAAACTGTTTTTT
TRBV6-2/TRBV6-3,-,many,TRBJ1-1,CASSLWLNTEAFF,TGTGCCAGCAGTTTGTGGTTGAACACTGAAGCTTTCTTT
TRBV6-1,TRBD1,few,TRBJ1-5,CASSECGQGSQPQNF,TGTGCCAGCAGTGAATGTGGACAGGGAAGTCAGCCCCAGAATTTT
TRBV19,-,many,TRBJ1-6,CASSISGNSPLHF,TGTGCCAGTAGTATATCGGGGAATTCACCCCTCCACTTT
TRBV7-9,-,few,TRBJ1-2,CASSLEGVVYGYTF,TGTGCCAGCAGCTTAGAGGGGGTAGTCTATGGCTACACCTTC
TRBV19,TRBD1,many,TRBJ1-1,CASSAGTGIRTEAFF,TGTGCCAGTAGCGCCGGGACAGGAATTAGGACTGAAGCTTTCTTT
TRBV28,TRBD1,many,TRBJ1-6,CASRPGQGVYYSPLHF,TGTGCCAGCAGACCAGGACAGGGGGTTTATTATTCACCCCTCCACTTT
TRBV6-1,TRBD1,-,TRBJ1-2,CATRTGRNYGYTF,TGTGCCACCAGGACAGGGAGGAACTATGGCTACACCTTC
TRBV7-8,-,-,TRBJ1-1,CASSLAFRGRNTEAFF,TGTGCCAGCAGCTTAGCTTTCCGGGGGAGGAACACTGAAGCTTTCTTT
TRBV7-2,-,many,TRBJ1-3,CASSLEGTGNTIYF,TGTGCCAGCAGCTTAGAGGGGACGGGAAACACCATATATTTT
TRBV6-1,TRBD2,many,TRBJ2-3,CASSESGTSGGTDTQYF,TGTGCCAGCAGTGAGTCCGGGACTAGCGGTGGCACAGATACGCAGTATTTT
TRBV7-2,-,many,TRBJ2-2,CASSFPYTGELFF,TGTGCCAGCAGCTTCCCTTACACCGGGGAGCTGTTTTTT
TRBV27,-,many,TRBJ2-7,CASSYTRVGGYEQYF,TGTGCCAGCAGTTACACCAGGGTAGGGGGCTACGAGCAGTACTTC
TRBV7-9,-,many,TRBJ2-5,CASSLLGAEETQYF,TGTGCCAGCAGCTTATTAGGGGCCGAAGAGACCCAGTACTTC
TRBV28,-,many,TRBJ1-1,CASSQVQNTEAFF,TGTGCCAGCAGTCAGGTGCAGAACACTGAAGCTTTCTTT
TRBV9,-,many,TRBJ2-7,CASSVDLAAGSYEQYF,TGTGCCAGCAGCGTAGATCTGGCGGCAGGGAGCTACGAGCAGTACTTC
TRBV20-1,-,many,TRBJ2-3,CSATTVSTDTQYF,TGCAGTGCTACGACAGTTAGCACAGATACGCAGTATTTT
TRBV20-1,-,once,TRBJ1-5,CSAIWGNHPQHF,TGCAGTGCTATCTGGGGAAATCATCCCCAGCATTTT
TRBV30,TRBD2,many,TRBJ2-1,CAWREAGSSYNEQFF,TGTGCCTGGAGGGAAGCGGGGAGCTCCTACAATGAGCAGTTCTTC
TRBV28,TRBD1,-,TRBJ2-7,CASGLGLTRDSYQQYF,TGTGCCAGCGGTTTGGGGCTGACCCGGGACAGCTACCAGCAGTACTTC
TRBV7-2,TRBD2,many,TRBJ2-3,CASSQLAGGRHTQYF,TGTGCCAGCAGCCAACTAGCGGGGGGGCGGCATACGCAGTATTTT
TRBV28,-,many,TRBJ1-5,CASSFRDLNQPQHF,TGTGCCAGCAGCTTCCGAGACCTCAATCAGCCCCAGCATTTT
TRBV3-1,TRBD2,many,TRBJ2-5,CASSQATSGGRTQYF,TGTGCCAGCAGCCAGGCCACTAGCGGGGGGAGGACCCAGTACTTC
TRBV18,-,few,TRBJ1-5,CASSPAPTGGKISSNQPQHF,TGTGCCAGCTCACCAGCTCCCACCGGGGGGAAGATTAGTAGCAATCAGCCCCAGCATTTT
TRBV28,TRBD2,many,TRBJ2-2,CASSLGGLAGGRGTGELFF,TGTGCCAGCAGTTTAGGGGGACTAGCGGGGGGCCGGGGCACCGGGGAGCTGTTTTTT
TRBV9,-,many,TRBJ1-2,CASSVREGGIYGYTF,TGTGCCAGCAGCGTTCGCGAAGGGGGGATCTATGGCTACACCTTC
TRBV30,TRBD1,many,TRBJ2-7,CAWSSGGEQYF,TGTGCCTGGAGCTCAGGGGGAGAGCAGTACTTC
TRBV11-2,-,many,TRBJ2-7,CASSLDSREDYEQYF,TGTGCCAGCAGCTTAGATTCTAGGGAAGACTACGAGCAGTACTTC
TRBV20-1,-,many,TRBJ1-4,CSAQPRGSTNEKLFF,TGCAGTGCCCAACCTCGGGGATCAACTAATGAAAAACTGTTTTTT
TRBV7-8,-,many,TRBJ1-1,CASSLGRANTEAFF,TGTGCCAGCAGTCTGGGCAGGGCGAACACTGAAGCTTTCTTT
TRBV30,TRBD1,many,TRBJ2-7,CAWGRGQGFYEQYF,TGTGCCTGGGGAAGAGGACAGGGCTTCTACGAGCAGTACTTC
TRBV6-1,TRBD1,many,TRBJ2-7,CASRQRDRGYEQYF,TGTGCCAGCAGGCAACGGGACAGGGGTTACGAGCAGTACTTC
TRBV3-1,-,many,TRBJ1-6,CASSHLLQGHNSPLHF,TGTGCCAGCAGCCACCTCTTACAGGGTCATAATTCACCCCTCCACTTT
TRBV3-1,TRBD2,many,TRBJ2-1,CASSQAGGRGEQFF,TGTGCCAGCAGCCAAGCGGGGGGGCGTGGTGAGCAGTTCTTC
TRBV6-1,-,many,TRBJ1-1,CASCKTAYRTEAFF,TGTGCCAGCTGTAAGACAGCTTACAGAACTGAAGCTTTCTTT
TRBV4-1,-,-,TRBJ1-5,CASSQDIRGLMDRPQHF,TGCGCCAGCAGCCAAGACATACGGGGGCTTATGGATCGGCCCCAGCATTTT
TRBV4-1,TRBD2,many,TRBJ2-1,CASSRRLAGGNEQFF,TGCGCCAGCAGCCGACGGCTAGCGGGGGGCAATGAGCAGTTCTTC
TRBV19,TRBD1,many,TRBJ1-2,CASTRTGKDYGYTF,TGTGCCAGTACCAGGACAGGGAAAGATTATGGCTACACCTTC
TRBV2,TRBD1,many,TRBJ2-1,CASGGTGLLNEQFF,TGTGCCAGCGGCGGGACAGGGCTCCTGAATGAGCAGTTCTTC
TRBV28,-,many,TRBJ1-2,CASSLSAGYGYTF,TGTGCCAGCAGTTTAAGCGCGGGCTATGGCTACACCTTC